In this sample, the clone carrying this T cell receptor beta chain turned up once. Authors' analysis steps: Using reference gene primer amplification, nucleated cell counts were estimated. Using immunoSEQ multiplex PCR, the repertoire was profiled, and TCRdb retains in-frame clones only, with some absent. That table supplies the V and J calls and clone size; D and trimming were determined from the DNA. The repertoire consists of around 150,000 clones, with roughly 86% occurring once and the leading ten covering under 12%. The sample belongs to a study of blood T cell repertoires in COVID-19. Whole-study context: The study drew acute and convalescent COVID-19 samples from the United States, Italy and Spain. The analysed material was cDNA or gDNA that came from T cells, B-cell-depleted T cells, or PBMCs.

CDR3 size: 12 residues. Trimming pared 2 bases from V and 8 bases from J, leaving 9 bases between. Germline CDR1 reads MNHNY; CDR2 reads SVGAGI (reference sequence). This clonotype was obtained from a man in his forties or fifties with active or convalescent COVID-19. The sample was peripheral blood. The chain employs TRBV6-6 and TRBJ1-1; D is unclear. The CDR3 reads CASSYGATEAFF. CDR3 bases: TGTGCCAGCAGTTACGGTGCTACCGAAGCTTTCTTT.